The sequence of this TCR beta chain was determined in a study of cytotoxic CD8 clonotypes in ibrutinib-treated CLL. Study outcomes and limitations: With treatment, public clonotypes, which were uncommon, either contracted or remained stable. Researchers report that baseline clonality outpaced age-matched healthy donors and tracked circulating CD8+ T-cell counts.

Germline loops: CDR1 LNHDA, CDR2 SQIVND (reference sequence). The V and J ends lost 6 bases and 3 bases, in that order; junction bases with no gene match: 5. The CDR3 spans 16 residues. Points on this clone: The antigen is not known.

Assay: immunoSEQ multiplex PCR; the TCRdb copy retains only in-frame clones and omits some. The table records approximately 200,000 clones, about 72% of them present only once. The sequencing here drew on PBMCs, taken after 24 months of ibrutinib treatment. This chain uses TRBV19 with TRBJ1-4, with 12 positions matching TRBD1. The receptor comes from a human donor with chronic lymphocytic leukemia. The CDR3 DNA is TGTGCCAGTAGCCGGGACAGGGGGCCACCTAATGAAAAACTGTTTTTT. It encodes CASSRDRGPPNEKLFF. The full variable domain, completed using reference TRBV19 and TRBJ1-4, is DGGITQSPKYLFRKEGQNVTLSCEQNLNHDAMYWYRQDPGQGLRLIYYSQIVNDFQKGDIAEGYSVSREKKESFPLTVTSAQKNPTAFYLCASSRDRGPPNEKLFFGSGTQLSVL.